Listed below are T cell receptor beta chains from one sample, sequenced in a study of control samples from healthy donors and cancer patients. Clones were sequenced by immunoSEQ multiplex PCR, and TCRdb holds only the in-frame ones, with some missing. The sample lists about 180,000 clones, roughly 92% occurring once. Sequencing used blood. The receptors derive from a man between 25 and 39 years old in good health. Both conserved end residues are part of each CDR3. Each record gives: V gene, J gene, CDR3 protein.

v_gene: TRBV2; j_gene: TRBJ1-5; CDR3aa: CASSLDDRARQPQHF
v_gene: TRBV2; j_gene: TRBJ2-7; CDR3aa: CASRGSPVRDEQYF
v_gene: TRBV6-5; j_gene: TRBJ2-1; CDR3aa: CASSYGGRGSYNEQFF
v_gene: TRBV10-3; j_gene: TRBJ1-2; CDR3aa: CAISDGVRVLDGYTF
v_gene: TRBV27; j_gene: TRBJ2-1; CDR3aa: CASSLSGEGLNNEQFF
v_gene: TRBV28; j_gene: TRBJ2-1; CDR3aa: CASGGAFGVNEQFF
v_gene: TRBV27; j_gene: TRBJ2-1; CDR3aa: CASSLSTSKNEQFF
v_gene: TRBV4-1; j_gene: TRBJ2-1; CDR3aa: CASSQGWRGPGPGLFNEQFF
v_gene: TRBV10-2; j_gene: TRBJ1-3; CDR3aa: CASSRQGGNTIYF
v_gene: TRBV7-9; j_gene: TRBJ1-2; CDR3aa: CASSLDIDYGYTF
v_gene: TRBV28; j_gene: TRBJ1-5; CDR3aa: CASSARNQPQHF
v_gene: TRBV10-1; j_gene: TRBJ2-1; CDR3aa: CASRPREDSNEQFF
v_gene: TRBV28; j_gene: TRBJ1-1; CDR3aa: CASSSNNPGVAFF
v_gene: TRBV2; j_gene: TRBJ1-2; CDR3aa: CASSVSPAGYTF
v_gene: TRBV28; j_gene: TRBJ2-7; CDR3aa: CASSLRLANYEQYF
v_gene: TRBV18; j_gene: TRBJ1-2; CDR3aa: CASSPSPGPNSNYGYTF
v_gene: TRBV28; j_gene: TRBJ1-2; CDR3aa: CASSSNHNTFNYGYTF
v_gene: TRBV9; j_gene: TRBJ2-7; CDR3aa: CASSDPGTSGSPTSYEQYF
v_gene: TRBV6-1; j_gene: TRBJ1-1; CDR3aa: CASSDKNTEAFF
v_gene: TRBV5-1; j_gene: TRBJ1-3; CDR3aa: CASSLGSSGNTIYF
v_gene: TRBV4-1; j_gene: TRBJ1-2; CDR3aa: CASSQDWGNGETGESRPGYTF
v_gene: TRBV6-2/TRBV6-3; j_gene: TRBJ2-7; CDR3aa: CASSYVGNGYEQYF
v_gene: TRBV19; j_gene: TRBJ1-5; CDR3aa: CASSTTGTNQPQHF
v_gene: TRBV10-3; j_gene: TRBJ1-2; CDR3aa: CAISESGDYGYTF
v_gene: TRBV30; j_gene: TRBJ2-7; CDR3aa: CAFHNTGAPYEQYF
v_gene: TRBV6-5; j_gene: TRBJ1-2; CDR3aa: CASSSSTGSYTF
v_gene: TRBV19; j_gene: TRBJ1-5; CDR3aa: CASSPEGRVNQPQHF
v_gene: TRBV6-5; j_gene: TRBJ2-1; CDR3aa: CASSLTGSYNEQFF
v_gene: TRBV19; j_gene: TRBJ2-1; CDR3aa: CASSLRAASGSGDEQFF
v_gene: TRBV4-1; j_gene: TRBJ1-6; CDR3aa: CASSHLGQRNSPLHF
v_gene: TRBV27; j_gene: TRBJ1-1; CDR3aa: CASSLAGPGTEAFF
v_gene: TRBV6-4; j_gene: TRBJ1-1; CDR3aa: CATPLDRPNGEAFF
v_gene: TRBV19; j_gene: TRBJ1-1; CDR3aa: CASRPIGNTEAFF
v_gene: TRBV19; j_gene: TRBJ2-7; CDR3aa: CASSMGGAGNEQYF
v_gene: TRBV5-4; j_gene: TRBJ1-1; CDR3aa: CASSPGQGGDTEAFF
v_gene: TRBV7-2; j_gene: TRBJ2-7; CDR3aa: CASRRTGDSSYEQYF
v_gene: TRBV5-1; j_gene: TRBJ2-3; CDR3aa: CASSTGLTSTDTQYF
v_gene: TRBV6-5; j_gene: TRBJ2-4; CDR3aa: CASSYSIGVAKNIQYF
v_gene: TRBV5-1; j_gene: TRBJ2-1; CDR3aa: CASSLGNSYNEQFF
v_gene: TRBV27; j_gene: TRBJ2-7; CDR3aa: CASSSAGLYDEQYF
v_gene: TRBV27; j_gene: TRBJ1-1; CDR3aa: CASSKDRVNTEAFF
v_gene: TRBV5-1; j_gene: TRBJ2-1; CDR3aa: CASSSQGLEQFF
v_gene: TRBV27; j_gene: TRBJ2-2; CDR3aa: CASSLRDSYNTGELFF
v_gene: TRBV19; j_gene: TRBJ2-2; CDR3aa: CASRIQGAGSTGELFF
v_gene: TRBV30; j_gene: TRBJ1-1; CDR3aa: CAWSPGGLGAFF
v_gene: TRBV18; j_gene: TRBJ1-2; CDR3aa: CASSPGRGYGYTF
v_gene: TRBV5-5; j_gene: TRBJ1-4; CDR3aa: CASSSGATNEKLFF
v_gene: TRBV7-9; j_gene: TRBJ1-2; CDR3aa: CASSLEWSYYGYTF
v_gene: TRBV6-5; j_gene: TRBJ1-1; CDR3aa: CASSYSKTGGTEAFF
v_gene: TRBV19; j_gene: TRBJ1-1; CDR3aa: CASSMGGRNTEAFF
v_gene: TRBV7-3; j_gene: TRBJ2-7; CDR3aa: CASSQGTGVNYEQYF
v_gene: TRBV18; j_gene: TRBJ1-2; CDR3aa: CASSSTADYGYTF
v_gene: TRBV5-1; j_gene: TRBJ2-1; CDR3aa: CASSHGLAGVGVYNEQFF
v_gene: TRBV9; j_gene: TRBJ2-1; CDR3aa: CASSPGLISYNEQFF
v_gene: TRBV28; j_gene: TRBJ1-5; CDR3aa: CASSPGQSFYSNQPQHF